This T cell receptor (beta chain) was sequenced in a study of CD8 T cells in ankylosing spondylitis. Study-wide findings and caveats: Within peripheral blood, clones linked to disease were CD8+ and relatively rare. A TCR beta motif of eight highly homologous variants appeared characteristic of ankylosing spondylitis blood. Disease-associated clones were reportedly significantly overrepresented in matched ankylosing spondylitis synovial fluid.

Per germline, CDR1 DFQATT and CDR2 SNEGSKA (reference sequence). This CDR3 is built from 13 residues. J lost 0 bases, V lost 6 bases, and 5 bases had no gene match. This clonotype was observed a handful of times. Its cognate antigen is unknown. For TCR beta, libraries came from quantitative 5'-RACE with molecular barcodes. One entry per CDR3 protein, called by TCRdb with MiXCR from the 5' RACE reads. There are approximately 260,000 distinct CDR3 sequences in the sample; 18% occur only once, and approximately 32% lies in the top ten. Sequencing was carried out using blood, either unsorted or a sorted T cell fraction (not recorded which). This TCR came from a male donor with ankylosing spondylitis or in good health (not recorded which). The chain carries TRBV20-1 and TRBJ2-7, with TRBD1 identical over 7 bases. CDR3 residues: CSATGVDSYEQYF. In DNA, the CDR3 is TGCAGTGCCACAGGGGTCGACTCCTACGAGCAGTACTTC.